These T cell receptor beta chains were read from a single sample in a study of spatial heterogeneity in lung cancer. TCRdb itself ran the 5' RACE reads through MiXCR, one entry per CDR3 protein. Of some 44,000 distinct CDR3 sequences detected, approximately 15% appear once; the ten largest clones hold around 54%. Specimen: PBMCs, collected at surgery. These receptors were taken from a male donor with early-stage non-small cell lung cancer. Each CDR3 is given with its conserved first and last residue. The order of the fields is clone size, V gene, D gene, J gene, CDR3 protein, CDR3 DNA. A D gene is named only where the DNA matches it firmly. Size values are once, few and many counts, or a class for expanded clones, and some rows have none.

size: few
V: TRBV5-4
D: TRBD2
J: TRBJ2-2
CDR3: CATLSSGGMNTGELFF
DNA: TGTGCCACCCTATCTTCGGGAGGGATGAACACCGGGGAGCTGTTTTTT

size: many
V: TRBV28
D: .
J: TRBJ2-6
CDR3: CASRSPEGAAGANVLTF
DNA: TGTGCCAGTAGAAGCCCGGAGGGGGCTGCCGGGGCCAACGTCCTGACTTTC

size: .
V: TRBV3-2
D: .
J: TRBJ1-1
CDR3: CASSQEARGITEAFF
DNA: TGTGCCAGCAGCCAAGAGGCCAGGGGGATCACTGAAGCTTTCTTT

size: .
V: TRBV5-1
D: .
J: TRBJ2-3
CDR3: CASSLGTSRGDTQYF
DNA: TGCGCCAGCAGCTTGGGGACTTCCCGGGGAGATACGCAGTATTTT

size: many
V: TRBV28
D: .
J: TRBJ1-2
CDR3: CASSSSGQDYGYTF
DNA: TGTGCCAGCAGTTCATCGGGACAAGACTATGGCTACACCTTC

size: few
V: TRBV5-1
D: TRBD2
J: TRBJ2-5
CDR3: CASSGGLAGQETQYF
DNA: TGCGCCAGCAGCGGGGGACTAGCGGGACAAGAGACCCAGTACTTC

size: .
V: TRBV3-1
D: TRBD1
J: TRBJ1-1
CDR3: CASSLRQGVTEAFF
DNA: TGTGCCAGCAGCTTACGACAGGGCGTCACTGAAGCTTTCTTT

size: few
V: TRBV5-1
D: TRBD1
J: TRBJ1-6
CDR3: CASSLAGRQGAQWNSPLHF
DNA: TGCGCCAGCAGCTTGGCGGGGAGGCAGGGGGCGCAGTGGAATTCACCCCTCCACTTT

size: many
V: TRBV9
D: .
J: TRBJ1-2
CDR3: CASSVDAGSNYGYTF
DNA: TGTGCCAGCAGCGTAGATGCAGGTTCTAACTATGGCTACACCTTC

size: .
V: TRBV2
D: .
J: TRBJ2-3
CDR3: CASREEYVTDTQYF
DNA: TGTGCCAGTCGGGAAGAATACGTCACAGATACGCAGTATTTT

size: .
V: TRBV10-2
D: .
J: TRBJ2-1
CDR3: CASSQRARGEQFF
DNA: TGCGCCAGCAGCCAGCGGGCCCGAGGTGAGCAGTTCTTC